The rows below give T cell receptor beta chains drawn from one sample of a study of T cell responses to AZD1222 COVID-19 vaccine. The data were produced by immunoSEQ multiplex PCR, yet TCRdb's version contains in-frame clones alone and is incomplete. The sample has around 100,000 clones, 87% seen once. This specimen consisted of peripheral blood, obtained on day 0 of MenACWY control vaccination. Receptors originate from an adult in good health. CDR3s include the opening cysteine and the closing phenylalanine or tryptophan. A D gene is named only where the DNA matches it firmly.

d_gene: NA
j_gene: TRBJ2-1
v_gene: TRBV6-5
CDR3aa: CASTSSGTGWGQFF

d_gene: TRBD2
j_gene: TRBJ2-3
v_gene: TRBV3-1/TRBV3-2
CDR3aa: CASSQGRTRDTQYF

d_gene: NA
j_gene: TRBJ1-5
v_gene: TRBV9
CDR3aa: CASSVVGQYSNQPQHF

d_gene: TRBD1
j_gene: TRBJ2-7
v_gene: TRBV9
CDR3aa: CASSLGPGQLYEQYF

d_gene: TRBD1
j_gene: TRBJ2-2
v_gene: TRBV30
CDR3aa: CAWGGQGTFGELFF

d_gene: NA
j_gene: TRBJ1-2
v_gene: TRBV7-3
CDR3aa: CASSPRGDDGFYGYTF

d_gene: TRBD1
j_gene: TRBJ2-4
v_gene: TRBV28
CDR3aa: CASTDRGAAKNIQYF

d_gene: TRBD1
j_gene: TRBJ1-6
v_gene: TRBV7-2
CDR3aa: CASAGGNRQSYNSPLHF

d_gene: NA
j_gene: TRBJ2-7
v_gene: TRBV5-5
CDR3aa: CASRWADGSYEQYF

d_gene: TRBD2
j_gene: TRBJ2-5
v_gene: TRBV2
CDR3aa: CASSDGAGGPAGETQYF

d_gene: TRBD1
j_gene: TRBJ1-4
v_gene: TRBV6-5
CDR3aa: CASSSGQDNEKLFF

d_gene: NA
j_gene: TRBJ1-2
v_gene: TRBV7-6
CDR3aa: CASSLEVSPYGYTF

d_gene: TRBD1
j_gene: TRBJ1-3
v_gene: TRBV19
CDR3aa: CATSFDREAGNTVYF

d_gene: NA
j_gene: TRBJ2-3
v_gene: TRBV7-2
CDR3aa: CASSFNGGGWTDTQYF

d_gene: TRBD1
j_gene: TRBJ2-7
v_gene: TRBV6-5
CDR3aa: CASSYGTEVDEQYF

d_gene: NA
j_gene: TRBJ1-4
v_gene: TRBV7-9
CDR3aa: CASSTWDGSEKLFF

d_gene: TRBD2
j_gene: TRBJ2-7
v_gene: TRBV2
CDR3aa: CASTGLAPEQYF

d_gene: TRBD2
j_gene: TRBJ2-7
v_gene: TRBV5-8
CDR3aa: CAITSGWIYEQYF

d_gene: TRBD2
j_gene: TRBJ2-7
v_gene: TRBV19
CDR3aa: CASSLGLVYEQYF

d_gene: NA
j_gene: TRBJ2-2
v_gene: TRBV5-4
CDR3aa: CASSWAGVDTGELFF

d_gene: NA
j_gene: TRBJ1-6
v_gene: TRBV12-3/TRBV12-4
CDR3aa: CASTRGPNSPLHF

d_gene: NA
j_gene: TRBJ2-5
v_gene: TRBV7-2
CDR3aa: CASSSLRDRQETQYF

d_gene: TRBD1
j_gene: TRBJ1-4
v_gene: TRBV14
CDR3aa: CASSRRQGGTEKLFF

d_gene: NA
j_gene: TRBJ2-2
v_gene: TRBV29-1
CDR3aa: CSVGKGTTGELFF

d_gene: TRBD1
j_gene: TRBJ2-5
v_gene: TRBV11-2
CDR3aa: CASSLQGASETQYF

d_gene: TRBD1
j_gene: TRBJ2-7
v_gene: TRBV5-8
CDR3aa: CASGLQGAYEQYF

d_gene: TRBD1
j_gene: TRBJ1-5
v_gene: TRBV24-1
CDR3aa: CATRPGGSGNQPQHF

d_gene: TRBD2
j_gene: TRBJ2-7
v_gene: TRBV5-4
CDR3aa: CASSRGGSYEQYF

d_gene: TRBD1
j_gene: TRBJ2-7
v_gene: TRBV3-1/TRBV3-2
CDR3aa: CASSPGQGSGEQYF

d_gene: NA
j_gene: TRBJ2-2
v_gene: TRBV19
CDR3aa: CASSVGFPGELFF

d_gene: TRBD2
j_gene: TRBJ2-5
v_gene: TRBV4-3
CDR3aa: CASSRRLSGDSQETQYF

d_gene: TRBD1
j_gene: TRBJ1-2
v_gene: TRBV6-5
CDR3aa: CASRAGTEDGYTF

d_gene: NA
j_gene: TRBJ1-3
v_gene: TRBV30
CDR3aa: CAWSSDVSSGNTIYF

d_gene: TRBD2
j_gene: TRBJ2-5
v_gene: TRBV27
CDR3aa: CASSHSGVQETQYF

d_gene: NA
j_gene: TRBJ1-2
v_gene: TRBV28
CDR3aa: CASSPAGFEAQGYTF

d_gene: NA
j_gene: TRBJ2-2
v_gene: TRBV25-1
CDR3aa: CASISARGELFF

d_gene: TRBD1
j_gene: TRBJ1-2
v_gene: TRBV6-6
CDR3aa: CASSFGQASYGYTF